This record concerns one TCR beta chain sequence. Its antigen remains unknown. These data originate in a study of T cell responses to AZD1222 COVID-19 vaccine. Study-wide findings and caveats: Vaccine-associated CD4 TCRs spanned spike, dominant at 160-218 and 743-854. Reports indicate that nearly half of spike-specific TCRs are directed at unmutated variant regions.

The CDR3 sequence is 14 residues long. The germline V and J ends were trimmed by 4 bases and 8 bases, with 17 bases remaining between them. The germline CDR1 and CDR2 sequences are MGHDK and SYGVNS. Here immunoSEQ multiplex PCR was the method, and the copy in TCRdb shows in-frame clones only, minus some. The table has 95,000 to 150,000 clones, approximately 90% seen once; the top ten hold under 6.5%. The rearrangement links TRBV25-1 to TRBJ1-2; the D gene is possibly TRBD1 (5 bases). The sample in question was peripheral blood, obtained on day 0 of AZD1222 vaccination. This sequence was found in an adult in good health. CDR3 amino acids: CASSGMGLGRGYTF. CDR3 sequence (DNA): TGTGCCAGCAGTGGGATGGGACTCGGGAGGGGCTACACCTTC.